This TCR beta chain was profiled in a study of response to subunit inactivated influenza vaccine. A few counts support this clonotype. The antigen remains undetermined. One entry per CDR3 protein results from TCRdb running MiXCR on the RT-PCR reads. The sample lists under 500,000 distinct CDR3 sequences; around 9.9% were seen once. V dropped 2 bases and J dropped 4 bases, with 8 bases sitting between them. The V gene's germline CDR1 is SGHTA and CDR2 FQGNSA. This CDR3 has 13 amino acids. Whole-study findings and limits: T cells newly recruited by each seasonal influenza vaccination are few, the authors suggested.

This TCR came from a man aged 45-60 years who received an inactivated influenza vaccine. The V call is TRBV7-2, the J call TRBJ2-5; D gene uncertain. The sequencing here drew on PBMCs from blood, taken roughly 46 days after vaccination. The CDR3 reads CASSLNFGETQYF. The DNA of the CDR3 is TGTGCCAGCAGCTTAAATTTTGGAGAGACCCAGTACTTC.